This TCR beta chain was identified in a study of OX40 agonist ivuxolimab in advanced cancers. Germline values: CDR1 SGHRS, CDR2 YFSETQ. There are 14 residues in the CDR3. Trimming cost V 1 base and J 2 bases, with 10 bases left between them. Samples of blood were obtained at baseline, on cycle 4 day 1, and on cycle 7 day 1. Libraries were prepared by immunoSEQ multiplex PCR; TCRdb keeps only in-frame clonotypes and omits some of them. In the table there are 60,000 to 65,000 clones, more than 75% of which are singletons. The rearrangement joins TRBV5-1 to TRBJ2-7; D could derive from TRBD1 or TRBD2 (5 bases each). The sequencing used CD4+ or CD8+ T cells sorted from blood, collected in a trial of the OX40 agonist ivuxolimab. This clonotype originated in an adult with an advanced solid tumor such as melanoma, head and neck, liver or kidney cancer. This CDR3 is CASSLRDGTYEQYF. The DNA for the CDR3 is TGCGCCAGCAGCTTGCGGGACGGTACCTACGAGCAGTACTTC.